This TCR beta chain was captured in a study of CD8 T cells in ankylosing spondylitis. Trimming removed 4 bases from V and 1 base from J; junction bases left unmatched: 6. The germline gives CDR1 SNHLY, CDR2 FYNNEI. This CDR3 contains 16 residues. Quantitative 5'-RACE with molecular barcodes produced the TCR beta libraries. One entry per CDR3 protein results from TCRdb running MiXCR on the 5' RACE reads. Of 200,000 to 250,000 distinct CDR3 sequences listed, under 12% are singletons. This clonotype came up many times. Sequenced sample: blood, either unsorted or a sorted T cell fraction (not recorded which). The clonotype was recovered from a male donor with ankylosing spondylitis or in good health (not recorded which). The chain is built from TRBV2 and TRBJ2-3; the match to TRBD2 covers 9 bases. The CDR3 nucleotides read TGTGCCAGCAGTGCATGGAGGACTAGCGGCACAGATACGCAGTATTTT. Its translation is CASSAWRTSGTDTQYF. Drawing the rest from reference TRBV2 and TRBJ2-3, the complete variable domain is EPEVTQTPSHQVTQMGQEVILRCVPISNHLYFYWYRQILGQKVEFLVSFYNNEISEKSEIFDDQFSVERPDGSNFTLKIRSTKLEDSAMYFCASSAWRTSGTDTQYFGPGTRLTVL.